The entry below gives a single TCR beta chain sequence along with its context. Its specificity is unknown. The CDR3 length is 17 residues. Germline lookup yields CDR1 SGDLS and CDR2 YYNGEE. V dropped 0 bases and J dropped 0 bases, with 14 bases sitting between them. The data were taken from a study of T-cell reconstitution after alpha-beta-depleted transplantation in children. Study-wide findings and caveats: At around two months after transplant, the alpha-beta T cells were reportedly derived from several hundred expanded clones that came from non-depleted graft cells. The high TCRbeta diversity at day 60 in some patients came from surviving recipient T cells and thymic progenitors. Fresh T-cell production supplied most of the T-cell counts and diversity seen one year after transplant.

Unique molecular identifiers were incorporated when the TCRbeta library was constructed. TCRdb reanalysed the PCR reads using MiXCR and keeps one entry per CDR3 protein. The sample includes hundreds of thousands of distinct CDR3 sequences, 10% to 15% of them seen just once. Sequencing used PBMCs, obtained before TCRalphabeta/CD19-depleted stem cell transplant. The rearrangement uses TRBV9 and TRBJ2-3; D not resolved. The TCR was taken from a girl aged 2-15 years with congenital amegakaryocytic thrombocytopenia, due to receive a stem cell transplant. This CDR3 reads CASSVAPTSTSTDTQYF. The CDR3 DNA sequence: TGTGCCAGCAGCGTAGCTCCGACTTCTACTAGCACAGATACGCAGTATTTT. The full variable domain, its missing parts supplied by reference TRBV9 and TRBJ2-3, is DSGVTQTPKHLITATGQRVTLRCSPRSGDLSVYWYQQSLDQGLQFLIQYYNGEERAKGNILERFSAQQFPDLHSELNLSSLELGDSALYFCASSVAPTSTSTDTQYFGPGTRLTVL.